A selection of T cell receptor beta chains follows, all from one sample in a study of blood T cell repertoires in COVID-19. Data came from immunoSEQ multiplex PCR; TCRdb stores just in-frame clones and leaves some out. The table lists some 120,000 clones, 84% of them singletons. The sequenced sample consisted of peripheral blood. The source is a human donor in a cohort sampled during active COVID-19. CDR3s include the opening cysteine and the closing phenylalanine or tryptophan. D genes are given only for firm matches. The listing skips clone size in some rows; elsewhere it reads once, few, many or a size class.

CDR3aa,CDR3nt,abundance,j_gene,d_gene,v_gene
CASTSGQGFSPLHF,TGTGCCAGCACGTCAGGGCAGGGCTTCTCACCCCTCCACTTT,.,TRBJ1-6,.,TRBV3-1/TRBV3-2
CASSEDSYTGELFF,TGTGCCAGCAGCGAGGACAGTTACACCGGGGAGCTGTTTTTT,few,TRBJ2-2,.,TRBV2
CASSIPATNQETQYF,TGTGCCAGCAGCATCCCAGCGACTAACCAAGAGACCCAGTACTTC,.,TRBJ2-5,.,TRBV21-1
CASSFGTGGVNQPQHF,TGTGCCAGCAGCTTTGGGACAGGGGGAGTCAATCAGCCCCAGCATTTT,.,TRBJ1-5,TRBD1,TRBV7-6
CASSLALGSTRIGTDTQYF,TGTGCCAGCAGCTTAGCCCTAGGATCTACTCGTATCGGCACAGATACGCAGTATTTT,.,TRBJ2-3,.,TRBV7-9
CASSLGDRARSPLHF,TGTGCCAGCAGTCTGGGTGACAGGGCCCGTTCACCCCTCCACTTT,.,TRBJ1-6,TRBD1,TRBV6-5
CATSRRLAGGPKDTQYF,TGTGCCACCAGCAGACGTCTAGCGGGGGGGCCGAAAGATACGCAGTATTTT,.,TRBJ2-3,TRBD2,TRBV15
CASSPQGAQPQHF,TGTGCCAGCTCACCGCAGGGGGCGCAGCCCCAGCATTTT,.,TRBJ1-5,TRBD1,TRBV18
CASRSGAGTGNTIYF,TGTGCCAGCAGATCTGGGGCAGGGACTGGAAACACCATATATTTT,.,TRBJ1-3,.,TRBV5-6
CASSPRTDGWAEAFF,TGCGCCAGCAGCCCCCGGACAGACGGATGGGCTGAAGCTTTCTTT,.,TRBJ1-1,.,TRBV4-1
CATRTDSYEQYF,TGTGCCACCAGGACAGACTCCTACGAGCAGTACTTC,.,TRBJ2-7,.,TRBV2
CASSRETSNQPQHF,TGTGCCAGCAGCAGGGAAACTAGCAATCAGCCCCAGCATTTT,.,TRBJ1-5,.,TRBV2
CAWSPFSGQGYNEQFF,TGTGCCTGGAGTCCCTTCTCTGGACAGGGTTACAATGAGCAGTTCTTC,.,TRBJ2-1,TRBD1,TRBV30